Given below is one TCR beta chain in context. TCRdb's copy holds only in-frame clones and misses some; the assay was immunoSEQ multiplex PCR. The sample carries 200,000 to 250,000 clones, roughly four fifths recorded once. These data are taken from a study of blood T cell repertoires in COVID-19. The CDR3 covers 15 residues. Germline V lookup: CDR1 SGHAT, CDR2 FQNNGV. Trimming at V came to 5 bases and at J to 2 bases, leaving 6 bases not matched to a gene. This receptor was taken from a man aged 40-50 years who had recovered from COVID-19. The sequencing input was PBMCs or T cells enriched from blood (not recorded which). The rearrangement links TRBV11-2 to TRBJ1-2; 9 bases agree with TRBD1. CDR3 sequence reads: CASSRGQGENYGYTF. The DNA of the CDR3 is TGTGCCAGCAGCAGGGGACAGGGTGAGAACTATGGCTACACCTTC.